The 24 T cell receptor beta chains in this list originate from one sample, sequenced in a study of blood T cell repertoires in COVID-19. Repertoires were generated with immunoSEQ multiplex PCR, while TCRdb's copy carries only in-frame clones and drops some. The table lists some 80,000 clones, more than 60% of them singletons. Material: peripheral blood. Receptors originate from a human donor in a cohort sampled during active COVID-19.

The CDR3 nucleotides read TGTGCCAGCAGCGTCTTTTCGGGCACAGATACGCAGTATTTT. Protein sequence: CASSVFSGTDTQYF. This chain connects TRBV9 to TRBJ2-3; D uncertain. The CDR3 extends over 14 amino acids. Germline V gene data show CDR1 as SGDLS and CDR2 as YYNGEE. The V and J ends lost 2 bases and 1 base respectively, with 8 bases between them.

This clone was detected only a few times. The chain is built from TRBV11-3 and TRBJ1-3, with 8 bases aligning to TRBD1. With V trimmed by 5 bases and J by 0 bases, 15 bases remained unmatched. CDR3 length: 19 amino acids. Germline assignment: CDR1 SGHNT and CDR2 YENEEA. The DNA of the CDR3 is TGTGCCAGCAGCCAAATCACGGGGACAGGATGGCCCTCTGGAAACACCATATATTTT. It is translated as CASSQITGTGWPSGNTIYF. Full variable domain (missing parts from reference TRBV11-3 and TRBJ1-3): EAGVVQSPRYKIIEKKQPVAFWCNPISGHNTLYWYLQNLGQGPELLIRYENEEAVDDSQLPKDRFSAERLKGVDSTLKIQPAELGDSAVYLCASSQITGTGWPSGNTIYFGEGSWLTVV.

The rearrangement joins TRBV7-2 to TRBJ2-7; 10 bases are shared with TRBD1. The CDR3 spans 17 residues. Germline V lookup: CDR1 SGHTA, CDR2 FQGNSA. V gave up 4 bases and J gave up 3 bases; unmatched junction bases: 12. The chain's CDR3 is CASSSATGTGASYEQYF. The CDR3 nucleotides read TGTGCCAGCAGCTCCGCTACCGGGACAGGGGCTAGCTACGAGCAGTACTTC.

The chain employs TRBV11-2 and TRBJ2-5, with no clear D. Deletions cut 5 bases from V and 0 bases from J, with 7 bases between. The germline V gene has CDR1 SGHAT and CDR2 FQNNGV. CDR3 length: 13 amino acids. The CDR3 protein is CASSPPYQETQYF. In nucleotides, the CDR3 is TGTGCCAGCAGCCCTCCGTACCAAGAGACCCAGTACTTC.

The V and J genes are TRBV7-6 and TRBJ1-2; TRBD1 matches 7 bases. CDR1 is SGHVS, CDR2 FNYEAQ, per germline. The V gene end was trimmed by 0 bases and the J gene end by 6 bases; junction bases not matched to a gene: 7. The CDR3 length is 15 residues. The CDR3 here is CASSLAHTGEDGYTF. Here the CDR3 DNA reads TGTGCCAGCAGCTTAGCGCACACAGGGGAAGATGGCTACACCTTC.

The chain has TRBV6-5 and TRBJ2-3; TRBD2 might be the D (7 bases). CDR3 length equals 15 residues. V lost 2 bases to trimming and J lost 6 bases, with 15 bases between them. The germline V gene has CDR1 MNHEY and CDR2 SVGAGI. The CDR3 protein is CASSYRRGGVDTQYF. The CDR3 coding sequence is TGTGCCAGCAGTTACCGTAGGGGGGGCGTGGATACGCAGTATTTT.

The sample holds a few counts of this clone. The chain couples TRBV6-1 to TRBJ2-7; a weak D match, TRBD2 (5 bases). Per the germline V gene, CDR1 is MNHNS and CDR2 is SASEGT. The CDR3 runs 15 residues. Trimming removed 2 bases from V and 2 bases from J, with 13 bases in between. CDR3 loop: CASSERPTRPYEQYF. The DNA of the CDR3 is TGTGCCAGCAGTGAACGGCCTACTAGGCCCTACGAGCAGTACTTC.

In this sample, this clone turned up a few times. The chain recombines TRBV6-6 with TRBJ1-3; 7 positions match TRBD1. CDR1 MNHNY and CDR2 SVGAGI come from the germline V gene (reference sequence). The trim removed 5 bases at V and 0 bases at J, leaving 7 bases unmatched. This CDR3 is 16 amino acids long. The DNA of the CDR3 is TGTGCCAGCAGTCGACAGGGCTTAAACTCTGGAAACACCATATATTTT. Amino acids: CASSRQGLNSGNTIYF.

CDR3 residues: CASSLLRDRGIYEQYF. CDR3 nucleotide sequence: TGTGCCAGCAGCCTCCTACGGGACAGGGGCATCTACGAGCAGTACTTC. The chain employs TRBV11-2 and TRBJ2-7; 10 nucleotides align to TRBD1. Germline-derived CDR1 and CDR2 are SGHAT and FQNNGV. V lost 5 bases to trimming and J lost 3 bases; unmatched junction nucleotides: 10. This CDR3 is built from 16 residues.

This sequence joins TRBV5-1 and TRBJ2-5, with 11 bases identical to TRBD2. Germline V gene lookup returns CDR1 SGHRS and CDR2 YFSETQ. The V segment lost 4 bases and the J segment 2 bases; nucleotides outside the gene matches: 7. The CDR3 covers 16 residues. The CDR3 DNA reads as TGCGCCAGCAGCCCCAAATTAGCGGGGGGGCAAGAGACCCAGTACTTC. Translating gives CASSPKLAGGQETQYF. The whole variable domain, filled in from reference TRBV5-1 and TRBJ2-5, reads KAGVTQTPRYLIKTRGQQVTLSCSPISGHRSVSWYQQTPGQGLQFLFEYFSETQRNKGNFPGRFSGRQFSNSRSEMNVSTLELGDSALYLCASSPKLAGGQETQYFGPGTRLLVL.

The J gene is TRBJ1-5, the V gene TRBV27, with D hard to call. V dropped 6 bases and J dropped 1 base, with 19 bases sitting between them. This CDR3 spans 17 amino acids. CDR1 MNHEY and CDR2 SMNVEV come from the germline V gene (reference sequence). CDR3 loop: CASSPNLLGPSNQPQHF. CDR3 in DNA: TGTGCCAGCAGCCCGAACCTGTTGGGCCCGAGCAATCAGCCCCAGCATTTT.

The chain has TRBV23-1 and TRBJ2-7; possible D gene TRBD1, 6 bases. TRBV23-1 is assigned to the ORF class and has an uncertain function. This CDR3 is 15 amino acids long. V was clipped by 0 bases and J by 3 bases, with 12 bases between them. CDR3 protein: CASSQSTGVFYEQYF. The CDR3, as DNA: TGCGCCAGCAGTCAATCGACAGGAGTATTCTACGAGCAGTACTTC.

The chain combines TRBV3-1 (or the pseudogene TRBV3-2) with TRBJ1-6; 8 nucleotides align to TRBD1. CDR3 length equals 17 residues. CDR1 is LGHDT and CDR2 is YNNKEL in the germline V gene (reference sequence). V lost 0 bases and J lost 4; bases outside the gene matches: 5. CDR3 in DNA: TGTGCCAGCAGCCAAGAGAGGGACAGGCGATATAATTCACCCCTCCACTTT. Translating gives CASSQERDRRYNSPLHF.

The chain couples TRBV15 to TRBJ2-5, with D perhaps TRBD1 (5 bases). The germline gives CDR1 LNHNV, CDR2 YYDKDF (reference sequence). V was cut by 1 base and J by 2 bases, with 8 bases left in between. This CDR3 spans 14 amino acids. This chain's CDR3 is CATSRGQTQETQYF. The CDR3 DNA reads as TGTGCCACCAGCAGAGGACAGACTCAAGAGACCCAGTACTTC.

This clone was observed a few times. The chain joins TRBV11-2 to TRBJ1-5, with 7 bases identical to TRBD1. V shed 5 bases, J shed 5 bases, and the junction held 3 bases outside the gene matches. Germline values: CDR1 SGHAT, CDR2 FQNNGV. The CDR3 contains 13 residues. In DNA form, the CDR3 reads TGTGCCAGCAGCCCAGGGACAGATCAGCCCCAGCATTTT. Its protein product is CASSPGTDQPQHF.

The rearrangement uses TRBV29-1 and TRBJ2-1, with D possibly being TRBD1 (6 bases). V lost 7 bases, J lost 10 bases, and 17 bases lay in between. This CDR3 is built from 12 residues. Germline V gene data show CDR1 as SQVTM and CDR2 as ANQGSEA. In DNA form, the CDR3 reads TGCAGCGCAATCAGGGGATCGGGGGAGCAGTTCTTC. Translating gives CSAIRGSGEQFF.

The rearrangement joins TRBV7-2 to TRBJ2-4; 11 bases map to TRBD2. With V trimmed by 3 bases and J by 8 bases, 9 bases remained unmatched. Germline CDR1 is SGHTA and CDR2 is FQGNSA. The CDR3 covers 16 residues. The CDR3 sequence: CASSFRLAGGMDIQYF. The DNA for the CDR3 is TGTGCCAGCAGCTTTCGGCTAGCGGGGGGCATGGACATTCAGTACTTC.

The V and J genes are TRBV5-1 and TRBJ2-7, with 8 bases identical to TRBD1. J gave up 12 bases and V 0 bases, and 8 bases lay outside the gene matches. Germline V gene lookup returns CDR1 SGHRS and CDR2 YFSETQ. This CDR3 contains 13 residues. The CDR3, as DNA: TGCGCCAGCAGCTTGGGCCAGGGGGCACGTCCGTACTTC. Amino acids: CASSLGQGARPYF.

The chain has TRBV4-1 and TRBJ1-5, with TRBD1 matching 7 bases. This CDR3 contains 17 residues. Trimming took 1 base from V and 3 from J; bases not matched to a gene: 9. CDR1 is MGHRA and CDR2 is YSYEKL in the germline V gene. CDR3 loop: CASSQARKQGNNQPQHF. In DNA form, the CDR3 reads TGCGCCAGCAGCCAAGCTCGGAAACAGGGGAACAATCAGCCCCAGCATTTT.

The chain joins TRBV7-9 to TRBJ1-4, with D possibly TRBD1 on 6 matching bases. Trimming took 3 bases from V and 8 from J, leaving 16 bases between them. This CDR3 spans 15 amino acids. Germline V gene data show CDR1 as SEHNR and CDR2 as FQNEAQ (reference sequence). The CDR3 region has the DNA TGTGCCAGCAGCTTTCCCAGGGGCCGGGGAGAAAAACTGTTTTTT. Translated: CASSFPRGRGEKLFF.

As to this clone: One end of the junction does not line up with germline, which may come from a read error. V gene TRBV6-5 combines with J gene TRBJ2-7; 8 bases line up with TRBD1. The germline gives CDR1 MNHEY, CDR2 SVGAGI. This CDR3 is built from 12 residues. The DNA for the CDR3 is TGTGCCAGCAACCAGCCCCGGGACAGGTTTTCCTTC. This codes for CASNQPRDRFSF.

The CDR3 sequence: CASSLGDRRLYEQYF. The CDR3 region has the DNA TGTGCCAGCAGCCTCGGAGACAGGCGCCTCTACGAGCAGTACTTC. The rearrangement links TRBV9 to TRBJ2-7, with TRBD1 as a possible D gene (6 bases). Germline V gene sequence: CDR1 SGDLS, CDR2 YYNGEE. The CDR3 sequence is 15 residues long. Trimming removed 4 bases at V and 3 bases at J, with 17 bases between. The variable domain in full, completed from reference TRBV9 and TRBJ2-7, reads DSGVTQTPKHLITATGQRVTLRCSPRSGDLSVYWYQQSLDQGLQFLIQYYNGEERAKGNILERFSAQQFPDLHSELNLSSLELGDSALYFCASSLGDRRLYEQYFGPGTRLTVT.

This clone was seen repeatedly, ten times or more. The genes are TRBV2 and TRBJ2-7; the match to TRBD2 covers 7 bases. CDR3 length: 12 amino acids. Germline assignment: CDR1 SNHLY and CDR2 FYNNEI. Trimming took 4 bases from V and 5 from J; bases not matched to a gene: 2. The CDR3 reads CASSGRGNEQYF. CDR3 coding DNA: TGTGCCAGCAGTGGGCGGGGGAACGAGCAGTACTTC. The full variable domain, completed using reference TRBV2 and TRBJ2-7, is EPEVTQTPSHQVTQMGQEVILRCVPISNHLYFYWYRQILGQKVEFLVSFYNNEISEKSEIFDDQFSVERPDGSNFTLKIRSTKLEDSAMYFCASSGRGNEQYFGPGTRLTVT.

The genes are TRBV10-3 and TRBJ1-2; 8 bases are a match to TRBD1. Trimming removed 4 bases from V and 3 bases from J; junction bases left unmatched: 4. The CDR3 is 14 residues long. The germline gives CDR1 ENHRY, CDR2 SYGVKD. CDR3 coding DNA: TGTGCCATCAGTGCAGGGGGCTTTGACTATGGCTACACCTTC. It specifies CAISAGGFDYGYTF.